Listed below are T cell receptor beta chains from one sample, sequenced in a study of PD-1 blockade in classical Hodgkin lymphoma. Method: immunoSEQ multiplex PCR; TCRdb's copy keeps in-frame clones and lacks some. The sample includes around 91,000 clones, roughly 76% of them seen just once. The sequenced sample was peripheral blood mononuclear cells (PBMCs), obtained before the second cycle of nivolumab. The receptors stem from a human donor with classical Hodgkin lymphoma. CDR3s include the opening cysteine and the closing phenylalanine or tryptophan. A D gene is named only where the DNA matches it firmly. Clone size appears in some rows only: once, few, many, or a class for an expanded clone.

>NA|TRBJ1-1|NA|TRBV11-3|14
TGTGCCAGCAGCTTAGGAGGGCCACTCACTGAAGCTTTCTTT
CASSLGGPLTEAFF
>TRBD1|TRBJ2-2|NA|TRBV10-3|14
TGTGCCATCAGTGAACAGGGGCCCACCGGGGAGCTGTTTTTT
CAISEQGPTGELFF
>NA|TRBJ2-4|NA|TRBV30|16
TGTGCCTGGAGTAGGGACAATCTACTAGCCAAAAACATTCAGTACTTC
CAWSRDNLLAKNIQYF
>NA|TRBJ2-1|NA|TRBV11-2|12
TGTGCCAGCAGCTTAGGGGGCAGGGGGCAGTTCTTC
CASSLGGRGQFF
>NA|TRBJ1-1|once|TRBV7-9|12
TGTGCCAGCAGCCCGGACAGAACAGAAGCTTTCTTT
CASSPDRTEAFF
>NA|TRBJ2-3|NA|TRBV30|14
TGTGCCTGGGCACCCGGGGGGCGACCAGATACGCAGTATTTT
CAWAPGGRPDTQYF
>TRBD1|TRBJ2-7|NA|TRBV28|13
TGTGCCAGCACCCGGGACAGCTCCTACGAGCAGTACTTC
CASTRDSSYEQYF
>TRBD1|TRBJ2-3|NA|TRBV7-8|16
TGTGCCAGCAGCATAATCCAGGGGGCCGTTTCAGATACGCAGTATTTT
CASSIIQGAVSDTQYF
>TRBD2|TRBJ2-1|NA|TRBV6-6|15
TGTGCCAGCACCCCAAGACTAGCGGCAAACAATGAGCAGTTCTTC
CASTPRLAANNEQFF
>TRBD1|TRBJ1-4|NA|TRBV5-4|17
TGTGCCAGCAGCTCGCCGGGACAGGGATTAACTAATGAAAAACTGTTTTTT
CASSSPGQGLTNEKLFF
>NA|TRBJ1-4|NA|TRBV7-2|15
TGTGCCAGCAGTCTAGCTGGGGGGAACAATGAAAAACTGTTTTTT
CASSLAGGNNEKLFF
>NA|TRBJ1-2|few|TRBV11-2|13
TGTGCCAGCAGTCGGGAAGCTAACTATGGCTACACCTTC
CASSREANYGYTF
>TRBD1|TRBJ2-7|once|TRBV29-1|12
TGCAGCGTTAGGCAGGGGGCTTACGAGCAGTACTTC
CSVRQGAYEQYF
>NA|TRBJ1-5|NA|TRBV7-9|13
TGTGCCAGCAGCTACAACAGTAATCAGCCCCAGCATTTT
CASSYNSNQPQHF
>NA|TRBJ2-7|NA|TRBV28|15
TGTGCCAGCAGTTTACGGACTACCATCTCCTACGAGCAGTACTTC
CASSLRTTISYEQYF
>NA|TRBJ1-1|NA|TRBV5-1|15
TGCGCCAGCAGCTCGTCGCCGACAGACCGCACTGAAGCTTTCTTT
CASSSSPTDRTEAFF
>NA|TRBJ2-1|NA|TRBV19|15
TGTGCCAGTAGCCATCCAATCGCCCCAGGGGCCGAGCAGTTCTTC
CASSHPIAPGAEQFF
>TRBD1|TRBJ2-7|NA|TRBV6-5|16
TGTGCCAGCAGTTACTCGTTGGGGACAGGCTACTACGAGCAGTACTTC
CASSYSLGTGYYEQYF
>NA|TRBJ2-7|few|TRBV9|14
TGTGCCAGCAGCGCCGGGACATCCTCCTACGAGCAGTACTTC
CASSAGTSSYEQYF
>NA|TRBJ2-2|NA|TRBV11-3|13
TGTGCCAGCAGCTTAGGGCCCCCCGGGGAGCTGTTTTTT
CASSLGPPGELFF
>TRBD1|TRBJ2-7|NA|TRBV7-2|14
TGTGCCAGCAGCACCGACAGGGGAAGGTACGAGCAGTACTTC
CASSTDRGRYEQYF
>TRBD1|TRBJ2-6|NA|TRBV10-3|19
TGTGCCATCAGGGGTGGACAGGGCCTAATACATTCTGGGGCCAACGTCCTGACTTTC
CAIRGGQGLIHSGANVLTF
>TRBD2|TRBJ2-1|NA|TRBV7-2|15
TGTGCCAGCAGCTTAGTGGCTAGCGGAGACAATGAGCAGTTCTTC
CASSLVASGDNEQFF
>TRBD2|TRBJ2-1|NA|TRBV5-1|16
TGCGCCAGCAGCGACCCTAGCGGGAGGGACGGCAATGAGCAGTTCTTC
CASSDPSGRDGNEQFF
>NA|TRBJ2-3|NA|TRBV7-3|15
TGTGCCAGCAGCCTTGCCTCTAGCACCACGGATACGCAGTATTTT
CASSLASSTTDTQYF
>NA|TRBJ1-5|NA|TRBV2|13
TGTGCCAGCAGAAGGGACGCCAATCAGCCCCAGCATTTT
CASRRDANQPQHF
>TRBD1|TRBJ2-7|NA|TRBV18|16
TGTGCCAGCTCACCACGCCCGGGACAGGGGACCTACGAGCAGTACTTC
CASSPRPGQGTYEQYF
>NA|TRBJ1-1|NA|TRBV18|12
TGTGCCAGCTCACCCATGAACACTGAAGCTTTCTTT
CASSPMNTEAFF
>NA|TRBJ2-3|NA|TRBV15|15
TGTGCCACCAGAGGGGGAGGTAGCGGCACAGATACGCAGTATTTT
CATRGGGSGTDTQYF
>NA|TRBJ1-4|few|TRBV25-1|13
TGTGCCAGCAGAGCCAGGGCGGATGAAAAACTGTTTTTT
CASRARADEKLFF
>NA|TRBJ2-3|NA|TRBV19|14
TGTGCCAGCGCCCGGGAACCTAGCACAGATACGCAGTATTTT
CASAREPSTDTQYF
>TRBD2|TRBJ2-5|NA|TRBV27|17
TGTGCCAGCAGCCCCCGGACTAGCGGGTATCACCAAGAGACCCAGTACTTC
CASSPRTSGYHQETQYF
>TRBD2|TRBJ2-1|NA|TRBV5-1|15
TGCGCCAGCAGCTTGATCTTGACTAGCGGCAATGAGCAGTTCTTC
CASSLILTSGNEQFF
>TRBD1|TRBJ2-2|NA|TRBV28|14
TGTGCCAGCACCCCAGGGGGTTACACCGGGGAGCTGTTTTTT
CASTPGGYTGELFF
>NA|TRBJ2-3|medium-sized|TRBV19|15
TGTGCCAGTAGGGAGGGACAGAGTAGCACAGATACGCAGTATTTT
CASREGQSSTDTQYF
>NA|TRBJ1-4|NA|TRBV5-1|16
TGCGCCAGCAGCTTGACGGGACGGTTTTCTAATGAAAAACTGTTTTTT
CASSLTGRFSNEKLFF
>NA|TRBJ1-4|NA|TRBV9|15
TGTGCCAGCAGCGTAGGACAGGACATTGATGAAAAACTGTTTTTT
CASSVGQDIDEKLFF
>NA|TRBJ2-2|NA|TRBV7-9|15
TGTGCCAGCAGCCCGCGTGGGGCGGACACCGGGGAGCTGTTTTTT
CASSPRGADTGELFF
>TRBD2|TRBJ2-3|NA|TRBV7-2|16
TGTGCCAGCAGCTTAGGTCTAGCGGGAGGGGAAGATACGCAGTATTTT
CASSLGLAGGEDTQYF
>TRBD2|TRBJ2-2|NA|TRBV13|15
TGTGCCAGCAGCTTTAGCGGGAGAGGAACCGGGGAGCTGTTTTTT
CASSFSGRGTGELFF
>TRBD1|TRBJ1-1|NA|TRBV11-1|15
TGTGCCAGCAGCTCTCCCAGACAGGGGAACACTGAAGCTTTCTTT
CASSSPRQGNTEAFF
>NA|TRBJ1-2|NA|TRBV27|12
TGTGCCAGCAGTTTATCAGGGGTTGGCTACACCTTC
CASSLSGVGYTF
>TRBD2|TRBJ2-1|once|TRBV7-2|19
TGTGCCAGCACCCTTAGGTGGGACAGGGTCGCTAGCGGGAGGTTTGAGCAGTTCTTC
CASTLRWDRVASGRFEQFF
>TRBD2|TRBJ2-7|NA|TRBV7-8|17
TGTGCCAGCAGCTTGGTGGTTTCTAGCGGGAGTGGGTACGAGCAGTACTTC
CASSLVVSSGSGYEQYF
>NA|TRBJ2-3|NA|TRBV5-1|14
TGCGCCAGCAGCTTGGGGGGGCAGGCCGATACGCAGTATTTT
CASSLGGQADTQYF
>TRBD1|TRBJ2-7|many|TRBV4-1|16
TGCGCCAGCAGCGGACGAGAAAGACAGGGTTCCTACGAGCAGTACTTC
CASSGRERQGSYEQYF
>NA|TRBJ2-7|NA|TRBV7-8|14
TGTGCCAGCAGCTTAGCACAGGACCGGTACGAGCAGTACTTC
CASSLAQDRYEQYF
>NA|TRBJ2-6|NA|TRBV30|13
TGTGCCTGCACCCCGGGCCCCCGGAGAGTCCTGACTTTC
CACTPGPRRVLTF
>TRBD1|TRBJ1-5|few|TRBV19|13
TGTGCCACCACAAGACAGGGGGATCAGCCCCAGCATTTT
CATTRQGDQPQHF
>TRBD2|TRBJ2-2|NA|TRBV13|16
TGTGCCAGCAGCTTACGGGCGGGAGGGCGCACCGGGGAGCTGTTTTTT
CASSLRAGGRTGELFF